What follows describes a single TCR beta chain. As handled by the study authors: Amplification of reference gene primers was used by the study to estimate nucleated cell counts. Repertoires were generated with immunoSEQ multiplex PCR, while TCRdb's copy carries only in-frame clones and drops some. The V and J calls and clone size come from that table; D and trimming were worked out from the DNA. Of over 150,000 clones listed, just over 90% are singletons. This entry belongs to a study of blood T cell repertoires in COVID-19. Across the study: Whether acute or convalescent, the COVID-19 samples came from the United States, Italy and Spain. T cells, B-cell-depleted T cells, or PBMCs provided the cDNA or gDNA that served as material.

Sequenced sample: peripheral blood. The sequence was collected from a man aged 18 to 29 with acute or convalescent COVID-19.

The CDR3 coding sequence is TGTGCCAGCAGCGATCAAGCTCGGGGGGGCGGCAATCAGCCCCAGCATTTT. Translating it yields CASSDQARGGGNQPQHF. The V and J genes are TRBV11-2 and TRBJ1-5; D might be TRBD1 (6 bases). The germline V gene has CDR1 SGHAT and CDR2 FQNNGV. Trimming pared 5 bases from V and 2 bases from J, leaving 19 bases between. This CDR3 has 17 amino acids.